This T cell receptor (beta chain) was recovered during a study of vaccination and CD4 T cells after COVID-19. Study-level background: Nasal swab PCR had detected SARS-CoV-2 in convalescent patients, fewer than 10 mild and one severe. A few convalescent patients were sampled at day 14 and days 161 to 241 post-vaccination. Cellular stimulation was performed using overlapping spike peptides derived from SARS-CoV-2, HCoV-NL63, HCoV-OC43 and HCoV-229E.

Noted time point: late sampling 161 to 241 days after vaccination in three convalescent patients. Treatment indicated: approximately nine-day PBMC culture with coronavirus spike peptide pools or control peptides (ViraFEST assay). The CDR3 sequence is 14 residues long. Trimming at V came to 5 bases and at J to 7 bases, leaving 9 bases not matched to a gene. Germline V gene sequence: CDR1 DFQATT, CDR2 SNEGSKA (reference sequence). As regards this clonotype: Its specificity is not known.

The Oncomine TCR Beta short-read assay generated sequence data from the DNA of cultured CD4+ T cells. TCRdb analysed the PCR reads with MiXCR anew, one entry per CDR3 protein. This sample has under 20,000 distinct CDR3 sequences, with roughly 40% found just once. The chain joins TRBV20-1 to TRBJ2-1; 9 bases line up with TRBD1. Here the sequenced sample was CD4+ T cells from blood, cultured in vitro, taken about 7 months after SARS-CoV-2 vaccination. This sequence was found in a human donor who had recovered from COVID-19. The chain's CDR3 is CSAPRQGGRNEQFF. In DNA form, the CDR3 reads TGCAGTGCTCCTAGACAGGGGGGGAGGAATGAGCAGTTCTTC.